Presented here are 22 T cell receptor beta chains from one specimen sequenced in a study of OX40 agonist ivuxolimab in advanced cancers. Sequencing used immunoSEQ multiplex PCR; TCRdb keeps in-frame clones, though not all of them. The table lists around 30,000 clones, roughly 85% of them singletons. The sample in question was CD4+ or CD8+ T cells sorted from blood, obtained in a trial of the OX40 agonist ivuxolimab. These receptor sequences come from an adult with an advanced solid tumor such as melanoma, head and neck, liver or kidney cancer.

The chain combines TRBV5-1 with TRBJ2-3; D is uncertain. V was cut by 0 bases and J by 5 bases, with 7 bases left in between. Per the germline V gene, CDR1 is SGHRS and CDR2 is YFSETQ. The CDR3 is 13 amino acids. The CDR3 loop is CASSLGFKDTQYF. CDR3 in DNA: TGCGCCAGCAGCTTGGGGTTCAAAGATACGCAGTATTTT.

The CDR3 DNA reads as TGTGCCAGCAGCCAAGTGTGGGGAACCGGGGAGCTGTTTTTT. Amino acids: CASSQVWGTGELFF. The chain couples TRBV14 to TRBJ2-2, with no clear D. Trimming pared 1 base from V and 5 bases from J, leaving 8 bases between. The CDR3 runs to 14 residues. The germline V gene encodes CDR1 SGHDN and CDR2 FVKESK.

The CDR3 nucleotides are TGTGCCACCTACCCAGGGGGGTTATGGATAAGTGGCTACACCTTC. It codes for CATYPGGLWISGYTF. This sequence joins TRBV6-5 and TRBJ1-2; TRBD1 agrees at 7 bases. Germline values: CDR1 MNHEY, CDR2 SVGAGI. CDR3 size: 15 residues. The V and J ends lost 10 bases and 7 bases, in that order; junction bases with no gene match: 18.

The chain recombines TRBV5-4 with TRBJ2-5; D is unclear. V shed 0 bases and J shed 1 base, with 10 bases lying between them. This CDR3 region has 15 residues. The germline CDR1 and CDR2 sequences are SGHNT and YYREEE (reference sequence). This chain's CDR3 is CASSLEGRFQETQYF. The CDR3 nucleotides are TGTGCCAGCAGCTTGGAGGGCAGGTTCCAAGAGACCCAGTACTTC.

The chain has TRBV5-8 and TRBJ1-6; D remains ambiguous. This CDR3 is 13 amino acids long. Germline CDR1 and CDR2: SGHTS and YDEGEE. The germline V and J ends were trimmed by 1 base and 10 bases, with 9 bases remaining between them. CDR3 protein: CASSLTVGSPLHF. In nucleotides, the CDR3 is TGTGCCAGCAGCTTGACAGTCGGGTCACCCCTCCACTTT.

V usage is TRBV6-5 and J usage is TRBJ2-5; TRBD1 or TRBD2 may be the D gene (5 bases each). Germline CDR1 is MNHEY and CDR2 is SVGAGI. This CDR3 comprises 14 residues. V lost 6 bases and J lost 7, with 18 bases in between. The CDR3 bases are TGTGCCAGCAGCCCCTTAGGGACGTGGGGGACCCAGTACTTC. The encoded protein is CASSPLGTWGTQYF.

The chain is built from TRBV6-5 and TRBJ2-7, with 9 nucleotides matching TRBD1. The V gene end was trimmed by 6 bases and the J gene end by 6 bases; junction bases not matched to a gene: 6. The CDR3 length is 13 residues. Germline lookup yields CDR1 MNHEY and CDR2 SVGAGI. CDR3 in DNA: TGTGCCAGCAGAAGACAGGGGGGAGGCGAGCAGTACTTC. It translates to CASRRQGGGEQYF.

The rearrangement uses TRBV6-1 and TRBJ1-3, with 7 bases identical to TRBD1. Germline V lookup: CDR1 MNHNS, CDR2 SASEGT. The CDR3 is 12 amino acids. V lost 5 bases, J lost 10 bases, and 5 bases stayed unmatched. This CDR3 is CASSTLTGTIYF. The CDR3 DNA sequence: TGTGCCAGCAGTACCCTGACAGGGACCATATATTTT.

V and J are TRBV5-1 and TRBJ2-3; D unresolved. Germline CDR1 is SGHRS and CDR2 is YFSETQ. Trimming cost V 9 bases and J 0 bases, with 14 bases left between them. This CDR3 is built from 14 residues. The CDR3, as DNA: TGCGCCAATTCGACAACCACTAGCACAGATACGCAGTATTTT. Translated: CANSTTTSTDTQYF.

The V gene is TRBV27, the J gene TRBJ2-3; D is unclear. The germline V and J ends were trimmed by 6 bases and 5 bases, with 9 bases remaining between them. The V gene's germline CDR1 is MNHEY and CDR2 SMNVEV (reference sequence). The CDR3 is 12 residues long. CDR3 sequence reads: CASRNLGDTQYF. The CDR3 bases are TGTGCCAGCAGAAATCTCGGAGATACGCAGTATTTT.

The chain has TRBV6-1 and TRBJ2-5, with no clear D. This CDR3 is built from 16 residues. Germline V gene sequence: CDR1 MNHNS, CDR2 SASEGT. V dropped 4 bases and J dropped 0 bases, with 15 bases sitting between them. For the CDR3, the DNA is TGTGCCAGCAGTGTTCTCGAAAATTGGTACCAAGAGACCCAGTACTTC. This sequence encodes CASSVLENWYQETQYF.

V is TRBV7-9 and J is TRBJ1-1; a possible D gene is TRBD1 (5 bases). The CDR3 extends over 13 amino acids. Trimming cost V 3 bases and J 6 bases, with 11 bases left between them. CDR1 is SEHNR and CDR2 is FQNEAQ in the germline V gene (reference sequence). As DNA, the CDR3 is TGTGCCAGCAGCTTCCAGGGTTACGCTGAAGCTTTCTTT. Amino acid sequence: CASSFQGYAEAFF.

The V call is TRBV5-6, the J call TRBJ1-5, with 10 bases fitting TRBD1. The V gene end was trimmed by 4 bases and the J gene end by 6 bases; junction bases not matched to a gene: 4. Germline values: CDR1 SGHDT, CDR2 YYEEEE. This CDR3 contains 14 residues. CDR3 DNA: TGTGCCAGCAGCACCGGGACAGGGGTTCAGCCCCAGCATTTT. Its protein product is CASSTGTGVQPQHF.

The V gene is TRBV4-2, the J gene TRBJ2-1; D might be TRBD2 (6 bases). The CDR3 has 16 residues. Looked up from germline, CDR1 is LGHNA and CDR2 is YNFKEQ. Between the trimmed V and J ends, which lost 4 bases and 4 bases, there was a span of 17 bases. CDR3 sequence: CASSPEGGGAYNEQFF. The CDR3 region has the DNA TGTGCCAGCAGCCCCGAGGGAGGCGGAGCATACAATGAGCAGTTCTTC.

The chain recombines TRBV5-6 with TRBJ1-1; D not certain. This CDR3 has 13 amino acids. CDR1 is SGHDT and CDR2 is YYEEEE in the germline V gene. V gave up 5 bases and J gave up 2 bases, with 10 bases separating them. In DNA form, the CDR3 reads TGTGCCAGCAGTATTACAGAAAACACTGAAGCTTTCTTT. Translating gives CASSITENTEAFF.

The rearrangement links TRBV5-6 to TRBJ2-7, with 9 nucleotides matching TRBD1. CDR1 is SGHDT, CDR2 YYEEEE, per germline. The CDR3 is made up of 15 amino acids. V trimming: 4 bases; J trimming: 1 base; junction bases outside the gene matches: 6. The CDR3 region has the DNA TGTGCCAGCAGCCGAACAGGGGGCTCATCCTACGAGCAGTACTTC. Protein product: CASSRTGGSSYEQYF.

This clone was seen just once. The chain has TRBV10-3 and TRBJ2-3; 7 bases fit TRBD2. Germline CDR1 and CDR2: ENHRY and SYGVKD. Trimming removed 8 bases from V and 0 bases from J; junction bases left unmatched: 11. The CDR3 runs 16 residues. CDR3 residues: CAISPITSESTDTQYF. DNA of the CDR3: TGTGCCATCTCCCCTATAACTAGCGAAAGCACAGATACGCAGTATTTT.

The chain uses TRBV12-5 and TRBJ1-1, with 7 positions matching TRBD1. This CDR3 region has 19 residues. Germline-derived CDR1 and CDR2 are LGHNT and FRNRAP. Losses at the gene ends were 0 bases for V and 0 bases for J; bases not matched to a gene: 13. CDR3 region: CASGLVPSSTGTMNTEAFF. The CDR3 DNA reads TGTGCTAGTGGTTTGGTACCCTCTTCGACAGGGACTATGAACACTGAAGCTTTCTTT.

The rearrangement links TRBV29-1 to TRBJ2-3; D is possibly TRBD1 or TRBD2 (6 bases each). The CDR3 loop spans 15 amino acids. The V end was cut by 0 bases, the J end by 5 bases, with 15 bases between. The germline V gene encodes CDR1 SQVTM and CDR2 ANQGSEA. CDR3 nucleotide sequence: TGCAGCGTTGAAGAGTCGGGGGCCCCGGGAGATACGCAGTATTTT. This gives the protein CSVEESGAPGDTQYF.

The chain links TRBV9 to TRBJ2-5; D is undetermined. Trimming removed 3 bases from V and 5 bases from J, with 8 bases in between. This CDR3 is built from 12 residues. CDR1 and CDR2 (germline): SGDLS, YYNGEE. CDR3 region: CASSAKGETQYF. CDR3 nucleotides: TGTGCCAGCAGCGCGAAAGGGGAGACCCAGTACTTC.

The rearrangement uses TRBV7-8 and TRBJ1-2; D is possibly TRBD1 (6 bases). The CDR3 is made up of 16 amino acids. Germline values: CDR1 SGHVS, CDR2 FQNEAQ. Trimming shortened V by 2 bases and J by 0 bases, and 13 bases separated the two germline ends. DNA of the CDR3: TGTGCCAGCAGCTTATGGCAGGGGTCGGCTAACTATGGCTACACCTTC. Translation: CASSLWQGSANYGYTF.

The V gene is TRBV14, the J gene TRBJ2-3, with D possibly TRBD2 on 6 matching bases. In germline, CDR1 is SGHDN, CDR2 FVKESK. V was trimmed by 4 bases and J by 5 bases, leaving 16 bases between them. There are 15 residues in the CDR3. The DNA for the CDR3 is TGTGCCAGCAGCCTCGGAGGGACTTATCAAGATACGCAGTATTTT. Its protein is CASSLGGTYQDTQYF.